This passage covers 5 T cell receptor beta chains from one sample sequenced in a study of blood T cell repertoires in COVID-19. Assay used: immunoSEQ multiplex PCR; TCRdb lists only in-frame clones, some missing. Of about 50,000 clones listed, 89% were seen once; the top ten hold around 45%. The source material was peripheral blood. All receptors derive from an older woman with COVID-19, enrolled during active disease.

The V and J genes are TRBV9 and TRBJ1-1, with 7 bases fitting TRBD1. Germline V CDR1 and CDR2: SGDLS, YYNGEE. V lost 4 bases and J lost 10; bases outside the gene matches: 13. The CDR3 length is 14 residues. The CDR3 DNA is TGTGCCAGCAGCCCAGGGGGGACCCTCGGAGGAGCTTTCTTT. Its protein product is CASSPGGTLGGAFF.

The chain joins TRBV4-3 to TRBJ2-7, with no clear D. V was trimmed by 4 bases and J by 2 bases, leaving 15 bases between them. This CDR3 region has 15 residues. CDR1 and CDR2 from the germline V gene are LGHNA and YSLEER. The CDR3 sequence is CASSLQVQAPYEQYF. In DNA, the CDR3 is TGCGCCAGCAGCCTTCAGGTCCAGGCGCCCTACGAGCAGTACTTC.

The chain combines TRBV19 with TRBJ1-1; D is perhaps TRBD1 (6 bases). The CDR3 sequence is 14 residues long. Germline-derived CDR1 and CDR2 are LNHDA and SQIVND (reference sequence). V was trimmed by 4 bases and J by 1 base, leaving 10 bases between them. DNA for the CDR3: TGTGCCAGTAGTACGCGGACAGAGAACACTGAAGCTTTCTTT. As protein: CASSTRTENTEAFF.

This chain links TRBV5-6 with TRBJ1-1, with D perhaps matching TRBD1 (5 bases). CDR1 SGHDT and CDR2 YYEEEE come from the germline V gene. V dropped 2 bases and J dropped 4 bases, with 12 bases sitting between them. The CDR3 extends over 14 amino acids. The CDR3 protein is CASSLLGRGTEAFF. CDR3 nucleotides: TGTGCCAGCAGCTTATTAGGGAGGGGCACTGAAGCTTTCTTT.

The rearrangement joins TRBV11-2 to TRBJ2-1; 10 bases are shared with TRBD2. The CDR3 is made up of 15 amino acids. Trimming took 1 base from V and 5 from J; bases not matched to a gene: 2. Germline V gene lookup returns CDR1 SGHAT and CDR2 FQNNGV. The CDR3 protein is CASSLGAGGDNEQFF. For the CDR3, the DNA is TGTGCCAGCAGCTTAGGAGCGGGAGGGGACAATGAGCAGTTCTTC.